The sequence of this T cell receptor beta chain was determined in a study of T-cell memory formation after mild COVID-19. The CDR3 sequence is 14 residues long. Trimming pared 1 base from V and 2 bases from J, leaving 12 bases between. CDR1 and CDR2 from the germline V gene are SQVTM and ANQGSEA. Study-level results: Unconfirmed was the SARS-CoV-2 specificity of second-wave clones that peaked on day 37. CM and EM subsets held most contracting CD4+ clones; EMRA held CD8+ ones.

Each CDR3 protein gets one entry after TCRdb re-called the 5' RACE reads with MiXCR. Among about 210,000 distinct CDR3 sequences listed, 25% to 35% were seen once. This clonotype was seen only a few times. Its matching antigen is unknown. Material: PBMCs or a T cell subset sorted from them (not recorded which). This chain connects TRBV29-1 to TRBJ2-7; TRBD2 might be the D (7 bases). This TCR was sampled from an adult woman who had mild COVID-19 (a few samples of this study predate the infection). Cell type and time point are not known. This CDR3 reads CSVEAGGLTYEQYF. The CDR3 nucleotides are TGCAGCGTTGAAGCGGGGGGCCTCACCTACGAGCAGTACTTC.